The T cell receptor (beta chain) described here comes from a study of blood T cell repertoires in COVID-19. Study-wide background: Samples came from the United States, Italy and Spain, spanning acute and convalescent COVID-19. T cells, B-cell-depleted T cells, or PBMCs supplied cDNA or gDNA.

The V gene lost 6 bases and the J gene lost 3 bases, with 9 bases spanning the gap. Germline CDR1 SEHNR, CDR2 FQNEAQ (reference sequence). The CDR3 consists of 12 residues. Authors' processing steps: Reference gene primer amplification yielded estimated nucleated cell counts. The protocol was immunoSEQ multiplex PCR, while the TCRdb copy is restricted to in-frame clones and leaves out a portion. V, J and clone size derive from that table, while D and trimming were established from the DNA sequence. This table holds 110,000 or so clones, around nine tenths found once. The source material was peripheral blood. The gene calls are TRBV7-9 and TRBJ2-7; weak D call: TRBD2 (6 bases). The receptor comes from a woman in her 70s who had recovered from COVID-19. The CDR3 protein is CASRLGSYEQYF. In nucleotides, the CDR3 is TGTGCCAGCAGACTCGGGAGCTACGAGCAGTACTTC.